Detailed here is one T cell receptor (beta chain). Its antigen is unknown. Germline-derived CDR1 and CDR2 are LGHNA and YSLEER. CDR3 length: 17 residues. V lost 2 bases, J lost 6 bases, and 6 bases stayed unmatched. These data come from a study of Ad26.COV2.S vaccination and SARS-CoV-2 variants. Points from the study as a whole: Participants given vaccine showed non-spike TCR breadth similar to that of placebo recipients.

The protocol was immunoSEQ multiplex PCR, while the TCRdb copy is restricted to in-frame clones and leaves out a portion. The sample includes 350,000 to 450,000 clones, more than 75% seen only once; the top ten take roughly 3.5%. Specified treatment: around 19 received Ad26.COV2.S at low or high dose, single or two shots; several received placebo; per-sample allocation not given. At day 63 after the first vaccine or placebo injection, samples were drawn. The gene calls are TRBV4-3 and TRBJ2-3; TRBD2 matches 15 bases. The sample in question was peripheral blood, obtained in a trial of Ad26.COV2.S vaccine versus placebo. This sequence originates from a person between 18 and 59 years old who received the Ad26.COV2.S COVID-19 vaccine or a placebo. CDR3 nucleotides: TGCGCCAGCAGCCAATACAGGACTAGCGGGAGGGATGATACGCAGTATTTT. It codes for CASSQYRTSGRDDTQYF.